The next 13 T cell receptor beta chains were all read from a single sample in a study of shared clonotypes between healthy human individuals. Sequencing was performed with immunoSEQ multiplex PCR; in TCRdb, only in-frame clones are kept and a portion is missing. The repertoire holds millions of clones, with over 85% as singletons. Input material: naive CD4+ T cells sorted from blood. The subset here: CD45RA+ positively selected. The receptors shown here come from a man between 18 and 35 years old in good health.

The chain joins TRBV10-3 to TRBJ2-1, with 8 bases identical to TRBD1. The CDR3 is 15 amino acids. CDR1 ENHRY and CDR2 SYGVKD come from the germline V gene. The J segment lost 7 bases and the V segment lost 0 bases, leaving 5 bases of the junction unmatched. The CDR3 region is CAISESQGAMNEQFF. The CDR3 region has the DNA TGTGCCATCAGTGAGTCCCAGGGGGCTATGAATGAGCAGTTCTTC.

The chain combines TRBV28 with TRBJ1-2, with 7 nucleotides matching TRBD1. This CDR3 contains 15 residues. Trimming removed 8 bases from V and 5 bases from J; junction bases left unmatched: 14. Germline V lookup: CDR1 MDHEN, CDR2 SYDVKM. CDR3 sequence: CASHISSVTGYGYTF. The CDR3 DNA reads as TGTGCCAGCCACATATCTTCCGTGACAGGGTATGGCTACACCTTC.

V gene TRBV7-9 combines with J gene TRBJ1-2, with D perhaps matching TRBD1 (5 bases). From germline, CDR1 is SEHNR and CDR2 FQNEAQ (reference sequence). This CDR3 comprises 14 residues. V lost 8 bases and J lost 2, with 15 bases in between. CDR3 region: CASFEGLSNYGYTF. The DNA of the CDR3 is TGTGCCAGCTTTGAGGGACTTTCAAACTATGGCTACACCTTC.

The chain combines TRBV29-1 with TRBJ2-3; D gene uncertain. From germline, CDR1 is SQVTM and CDR2 ANQGSEA. Trimming removed 4 bases from V and 2 bases from J, with 10 bases in between. The CDR3 covers 13 residues. The CDR3 loop is CSVGVASTDTQYF. In DNA, the CDR3 is TGCAGCGTTGGTGTGGCTTCCACAGATACGCAGTATTTT.

In the case of this clone: Other nucleotide sequences from this sample produce the same CDR3. The chain uses TRBV7-2 and TRBJ2-7, with 9 positions matching TRBD2. In germline, CDR1 is SGHTA, CDR2 FQGNSA. The CDR3 spans 15 residues. Trimming removed 1 base from V and 3 bases from J; junction bases left unmatched: 4. The DNA for the CDR3 is TGTGCCAGCAGCTTAGGGCTAGCGGGGAACTACGAGCAGTACTTC. As protein: CASSLGLAGNYEQYF.

V gene TRBV18 combines with J gene TRBJ2-3; perhaps D is TRBD1 or TRBD2 (6 bases each). V dropped 1 base and J dropped 4 bases, with 12 bases sitting between them. Germline V gene sequence: CDR1 KGHSH, CDR2 LQKENI. The CDR3 extends over 15 amino acids. CDR3 protein: CASSPQWRGSDTQYF. CDR3 DNA sequence: TGTGCCAGCTCACCACAATGGAGGGGGTCAGATACGCAGTATTTT.

This chain joins TRBV15 and TRBJ2-7; D might be TRBD2 (6 bases). This CDR3 region has 13 residues. Germline lookup yields CDR1 LNHNV and CDR2 YYDKDF (reference sequence). V was cut by 9 bases and J by 4 bases, with 16 bases left in between. CDR3 coding DNA: TGTGCCACTACGAGGGCAGGAGGGTACGAGCAGTACTTC. Its protein product is CATTRAGGYEQYF. Based on the CDR3 plus reference TRBV15 and TRBJ2-7, the full variable domain is DAMVIQNPRYQVTQFGKPVTLSCSQTLNHNVMYWYQQKSSQAPKLLFHYYDKDFNNEADTPDNFQSRRPNTSFCFLDIRSPGLGDTAMYLCATTRAGGYEQYFGPGTRLTVT.

The J gene is TRBJ2-3, the V gene TRBV5-1; 8 nucleotides agree with TRBD2. CDR1 and CDR2 from the germline V gene are SGHRS and YFSETQ. V lost 3 bases, J lost 4 bases, and 4 bases stayed unmatched. The CDR3 loop spans 14 amino acids. The CDR3 DNA reads as TGCGCCAGCAGCTCGGGACTAGTCCCAGATACGCAGTATTTT. It is translated as CASSSGLVPDTQYF. Full variable domain (remainder filled in from reference TRBV5-1 and TRBJ2-3): KAGVTQTPRYLIKTRGQQVTLSCSPISGHRSVSWYQQTPGQGLQFLFEYFSETQRNKGNFPGRFSGRQFSNSRSEMNVSTLELGDSALYLCASSSGLVPDTQYFGPGTRLTVL.

V is TRBV9 and J is TRBJ2-1; 8 nucleotides match TRBD2. Germline V gives CDR1 SGDLS, CDR2 YYNGEE. The CDR3 covers 15 residues. The V segment lost 3 bases and the J segment 7 bases; nucleotides outside the gene matches: 9. CDR3 loop: CASSDAGTSFNEQFF. The CDR3 nucleotides are TGTGCCAGCAGCGACGCCGGGACTAGTTTTAATGAGCAGTTCTTC.

The rearrangement joins TRBV4-3 to TRBJ2-1; 9 bases fit TRBD2. This CDR3 contains 16 residues. Per the germline V gene, CDR1 is LGHNA and CDR2 is YSLEER. With V trimmed by 0 bases and J by 4 bases, 4 bases remained unmatched. The DNA of the CDR3 is TGCGCCAGCAGCCAAGATAGCGGACTAGCGTACAATGAGCAGTTCTTC. Its protein is CASSQDSGLAYNEQFF.

V usage is TRBV7-8 and J usage is TRBJ2-5, with D perhaps matching TRBD2 (6 bases). The CDR3 totals 11 residues. V was clipped by 5 bases and J by 7 bases, with 8 bases between them. Germline V lookup: CDR1 SGHVS, CDR2 FQNEAQ. This CDR3 is CASSRGVTQYF. In nucleotides, the CDR3 is TGTGCCAGCAGCCGCGGGGTGACCCAGTACTTC. Combining the CDR3 with reference TRBV7-8 and TRBJ2-5 gives the whole variable domain GAGVSQSPRYKVAKRGQDVALRCDPISGHVSLFWYQQALGQGPEFLTYFQNEAQLDKSGLPSDRFFAERPEGSVSTLKIQRTQQEDSAVYLCASSRGVTQYFGPGTRLLVL.

The CDR3 DNA is TGCGCCAGCAGCTTCGCCGGGAGGGCCCAAGAGACCCAGTACTTC. It yields the protein CASSFAGRAQETQYF. This rearrangement joins TRBV5-1 to TRBJ2-5, with 8 bases aligning to TRBD2. The J segment lost 1 base and the V segment lost 2 bases, leaving 4 bases of the junction unmatched. Germline values: CDR1 SGHRS, CDR2 YFSETQ. The CDR3 totals 15 residues.

J is TRBJ2-3 and V is TRBV5-4; D might be TRBD2 (6 bases). The V and J ends lost 1 base and 2 bases respectively, with 8 bases between them. The germline gives CDR1 SGHNT, CDR2 YYREEE (reference sequence). There are 14 residues in the CDR3. The CDR3 DNA is TGTGCCAGCAGCTTGTCGGGAGCCACAGATACGCAGTATTTT. It translates to CASSLSGATDTQYF.